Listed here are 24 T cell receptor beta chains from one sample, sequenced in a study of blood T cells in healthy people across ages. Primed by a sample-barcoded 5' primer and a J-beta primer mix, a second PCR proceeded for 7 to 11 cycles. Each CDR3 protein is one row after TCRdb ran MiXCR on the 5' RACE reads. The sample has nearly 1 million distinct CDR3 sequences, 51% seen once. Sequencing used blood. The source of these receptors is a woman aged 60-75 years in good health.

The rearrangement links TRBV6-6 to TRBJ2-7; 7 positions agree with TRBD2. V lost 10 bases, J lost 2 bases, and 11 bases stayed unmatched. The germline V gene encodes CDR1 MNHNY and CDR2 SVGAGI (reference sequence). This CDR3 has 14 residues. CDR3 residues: CATSSGAGPYEQYF. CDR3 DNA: TGTGCCACCTCCTCCGGAGCGGGACCCTACGAGCAGTACTTC.

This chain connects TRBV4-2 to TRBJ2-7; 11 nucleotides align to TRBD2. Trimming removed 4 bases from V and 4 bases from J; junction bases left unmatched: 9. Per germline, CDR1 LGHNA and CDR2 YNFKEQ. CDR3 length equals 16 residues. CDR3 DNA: TGTGCCAGCAGCCGCGGTATAGCGGGAGGGCCATACGAGCAGTACTTC. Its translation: CASSRGIAGGPYEQYF.

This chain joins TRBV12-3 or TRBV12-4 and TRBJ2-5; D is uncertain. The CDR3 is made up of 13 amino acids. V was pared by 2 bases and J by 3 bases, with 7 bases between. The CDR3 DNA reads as TGTGCCAGCAGTTTAAGTGACAAAGAGACCCAGTACTTC. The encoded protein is CASSLSDKETQYF.

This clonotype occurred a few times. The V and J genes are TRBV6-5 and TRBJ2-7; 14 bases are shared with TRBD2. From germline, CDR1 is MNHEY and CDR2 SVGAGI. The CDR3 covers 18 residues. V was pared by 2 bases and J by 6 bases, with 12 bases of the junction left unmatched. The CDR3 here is CASSYVGLGGLAGGEQYF. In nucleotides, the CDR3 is TGTGCCAGCAGTTACGTCGGTCTCGGAGGACTAGCGGGAGGCGAGCAGTACTTC.

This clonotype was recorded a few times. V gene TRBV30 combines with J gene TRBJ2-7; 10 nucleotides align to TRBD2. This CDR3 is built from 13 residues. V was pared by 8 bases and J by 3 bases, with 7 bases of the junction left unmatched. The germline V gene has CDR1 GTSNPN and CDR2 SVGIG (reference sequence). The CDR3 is CALRTSGIYEQYF. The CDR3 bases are TGTGCCCTGAGGACTAGCGGCATCTACGAGCAGTACTTC.

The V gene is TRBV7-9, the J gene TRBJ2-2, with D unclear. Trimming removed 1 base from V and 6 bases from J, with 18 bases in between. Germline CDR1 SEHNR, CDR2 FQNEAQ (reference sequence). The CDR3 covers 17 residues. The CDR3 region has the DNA TGTGCCAGCAGCTTAGGATGGAACACCCCTCGACCCGGGGAGCTGTTTTTT. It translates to CASSLGWNTPRPGELFF.

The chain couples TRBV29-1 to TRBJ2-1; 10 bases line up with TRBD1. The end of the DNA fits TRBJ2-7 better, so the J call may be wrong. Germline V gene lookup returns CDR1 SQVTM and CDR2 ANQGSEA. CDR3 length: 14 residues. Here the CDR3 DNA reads TGCAGCGTTGCGGGACAGGGGTCCTACAATGAGCAGTACTTC. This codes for CSVAGQGSYNEQYF.

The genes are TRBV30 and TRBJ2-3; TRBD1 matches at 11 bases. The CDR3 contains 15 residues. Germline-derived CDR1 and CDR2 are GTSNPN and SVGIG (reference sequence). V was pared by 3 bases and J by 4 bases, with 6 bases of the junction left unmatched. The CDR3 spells CAWRIGTGGPDTQYF. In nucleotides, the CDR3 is TGTGCCTGGAGGATCGGGACAGGGGGTCCAGATACGCAGTATTTT.

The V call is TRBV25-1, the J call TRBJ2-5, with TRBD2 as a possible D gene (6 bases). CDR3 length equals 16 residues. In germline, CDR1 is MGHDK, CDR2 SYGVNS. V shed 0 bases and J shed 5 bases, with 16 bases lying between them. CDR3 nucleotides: TGTGCCAGCAGTGAATACGGACTACGGGGGTTGGAGACCCAGTACTTC. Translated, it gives CASSEYGLRGLETQYF.

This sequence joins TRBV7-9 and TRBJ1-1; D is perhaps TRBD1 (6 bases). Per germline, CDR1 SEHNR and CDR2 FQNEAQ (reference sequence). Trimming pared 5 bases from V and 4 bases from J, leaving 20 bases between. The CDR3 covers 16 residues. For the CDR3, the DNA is TGTGCCAGCAGCCCCTCGCTACGGGCCAGGGGCACTGAAGCTTTCTTT. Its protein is CASSPSLRARGTEAFF.

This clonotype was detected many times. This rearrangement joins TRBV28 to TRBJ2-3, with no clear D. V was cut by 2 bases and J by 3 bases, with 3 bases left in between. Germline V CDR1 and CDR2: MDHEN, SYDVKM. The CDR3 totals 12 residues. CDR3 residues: CASSLETDTQYF. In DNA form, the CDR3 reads TGTGCCAGCAGTTTAGAAACAGATACGCAGTATTTT.

The CDR3 protein is CASSENRGLNEKLFF. The CDR3 DNA sequence: TGTGCCAGCAGCGAGAACAGGGGCTTAAATGAAAAACTGTTTTTT. The chain carries TRBV5-4 and TRBJ1-4, with TRBD1 matching 7 bases. The CDR3 runs to 15 residues. CDR1 and CDR2 (germline): SGHNT, YYREEE (reference sequence). The V and J ends lost 4 bases and 5 bases, in that order; junction bases with no gene match: 8.

The CDR3 DNA reads as TGTGCCACCAGCAGAGATCAGGGGGGACTCTACGAGCAGTACTTC. Translation: CATSRDQGGLYEQYF. The rearrangement links TRBV15 to TRBJ2-7; D perhaps matches TRBD1 (7 bases). Per the germline V gene, CDR1 is LNHNV and CDR2 is YYDKDF (reference sequence). The CDR3 consists of 15 residues. V shed 0 bases and J shed 3 bases, with 12 bases lying between them. The full variable domain, rest sourced from reference TRBV15 and TRBJ2-7, is DAMVIQNPRYQVTQFGKPVTLSCSQTLNHNVMYWYQQKSSQAPKLLFHYYDKDFNNEADTPDNFQSRRPNTSFCFLDIRSPGLGDTAMYLCATSRDQGGLYEQYFGPGTRLTVT.

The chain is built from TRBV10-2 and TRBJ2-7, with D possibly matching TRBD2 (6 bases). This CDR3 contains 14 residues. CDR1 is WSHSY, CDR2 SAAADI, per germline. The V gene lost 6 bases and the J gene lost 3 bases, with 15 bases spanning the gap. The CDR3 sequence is CASRAGAGFYEQYF. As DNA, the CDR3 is TGCGCCAGCAGGGCGGGTGCGGGATTCTACGAGCAGTACTTC.

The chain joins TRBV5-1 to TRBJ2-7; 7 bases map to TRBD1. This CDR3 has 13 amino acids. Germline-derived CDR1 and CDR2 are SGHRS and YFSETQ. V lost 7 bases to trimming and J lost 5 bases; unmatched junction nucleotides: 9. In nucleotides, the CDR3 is TGCGCCAGCGGACTTCAGGGGGTTGACGAGCAGTACTTC. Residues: CASGLQGVDEQYF. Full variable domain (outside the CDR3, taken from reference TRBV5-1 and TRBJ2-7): KAGVTQTPRYLIKTRGQQVTLSCSPISGHRSVSWYQQTPGQGLQFLFEYFSETQRNKGNFPGRFSGRQFSNSRSEMNVSTLELGDSALYLCASGLQGVDEQYFGPGTRLTVT.

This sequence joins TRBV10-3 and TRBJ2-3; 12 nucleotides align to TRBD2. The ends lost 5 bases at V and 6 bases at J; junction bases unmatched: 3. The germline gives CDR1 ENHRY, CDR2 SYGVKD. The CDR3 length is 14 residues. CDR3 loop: CAISRGTSGDTQYF. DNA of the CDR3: TGTGCCATCAGTAGGGGGACTAGCGGGGATACGCAGTATTTT.

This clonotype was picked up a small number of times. CDR3 loop: CASTGSLLAKNIQYF. CDR3 DNA sequence: TGTGCCAGCACCGGTTCACTCTTAGCCAAAAACATTCAGTACTTC. The chain joins TRBV12-3 or TRBV12-4 to TRBJ2-4; the D is unclear. This CDR3 contains 15 residues. Trimming took off 7 bases at V and 0 bases at J, with 13 bases between the two ends.

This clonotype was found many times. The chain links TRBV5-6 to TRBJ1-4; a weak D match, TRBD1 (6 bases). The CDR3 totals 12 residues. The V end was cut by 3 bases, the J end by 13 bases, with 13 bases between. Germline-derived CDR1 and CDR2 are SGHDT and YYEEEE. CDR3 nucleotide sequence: TGTGCCAGCAGCTATAGACAGGACAGACTGTTTTTT. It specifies CASSYRQDRLFF.

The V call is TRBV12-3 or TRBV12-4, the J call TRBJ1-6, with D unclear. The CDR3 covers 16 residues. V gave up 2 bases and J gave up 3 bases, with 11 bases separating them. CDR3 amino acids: CASSLMGKVYNSPLHF. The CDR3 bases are TGTGCCAGCAGTTTAATGGGAAAGGTCTATAATTCACCCCTCCACTTT.

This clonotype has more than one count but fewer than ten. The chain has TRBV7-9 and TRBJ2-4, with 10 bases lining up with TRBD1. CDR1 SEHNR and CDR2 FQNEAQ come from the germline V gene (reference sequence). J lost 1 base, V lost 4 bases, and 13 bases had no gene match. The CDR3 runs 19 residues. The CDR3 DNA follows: TGTGCCAGCAGCTCACCGGGACAGGGGTCTCTTGGTGCCAAAAACATTCAGTACTTC. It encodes CASSSPGQGSLGAKNIQYF.

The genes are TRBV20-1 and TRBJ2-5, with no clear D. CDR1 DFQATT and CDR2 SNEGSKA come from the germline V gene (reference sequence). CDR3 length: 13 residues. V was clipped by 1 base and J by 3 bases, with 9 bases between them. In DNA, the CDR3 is TGCAGTGCTAGAGGGGGTGGGGAAGAGACCCAGTACTTC. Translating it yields CSARGGGEETQYF.

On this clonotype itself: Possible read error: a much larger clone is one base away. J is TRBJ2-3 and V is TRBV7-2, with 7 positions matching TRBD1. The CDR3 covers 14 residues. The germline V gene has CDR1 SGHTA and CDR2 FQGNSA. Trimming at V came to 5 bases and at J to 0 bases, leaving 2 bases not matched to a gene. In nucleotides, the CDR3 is TGTGCCAGCAGCATGGGACAGAGCACAGATACGCAGTATTTT. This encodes CASSMGQSTDTQYF.

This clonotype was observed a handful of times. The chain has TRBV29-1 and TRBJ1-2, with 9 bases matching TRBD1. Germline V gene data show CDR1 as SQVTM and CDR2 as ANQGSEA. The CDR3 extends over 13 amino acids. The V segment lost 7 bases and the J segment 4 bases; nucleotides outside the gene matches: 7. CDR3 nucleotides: TGCAGCGCAGGCCCGGGACAGGGCTATGGCTACACCTTC. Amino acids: CSAGPGQGYGYTF.

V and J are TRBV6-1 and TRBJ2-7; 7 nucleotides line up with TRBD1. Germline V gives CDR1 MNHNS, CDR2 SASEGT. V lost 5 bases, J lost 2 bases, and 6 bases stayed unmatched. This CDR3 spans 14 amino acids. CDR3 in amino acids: CASSWTGKPYEQYF. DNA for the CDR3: TGTGCCAGCAGTTGGACAGGTAAACCCTACGAGCAGTACTTC.